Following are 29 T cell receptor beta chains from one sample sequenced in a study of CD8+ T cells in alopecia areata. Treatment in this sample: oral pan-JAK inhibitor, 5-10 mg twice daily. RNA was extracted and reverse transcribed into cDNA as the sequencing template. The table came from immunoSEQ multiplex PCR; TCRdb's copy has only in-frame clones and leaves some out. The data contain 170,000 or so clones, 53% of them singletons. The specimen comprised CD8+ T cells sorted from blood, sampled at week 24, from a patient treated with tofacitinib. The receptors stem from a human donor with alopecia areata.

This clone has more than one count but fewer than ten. This CDR3 is CASSYGQGLGRNQPQHF. DNA of the CDR3: TGTGCCAGCAGCTACGGACAAGGGCTTGGGCGCAATCAGCCCCAGCATTTT. This chain links TRBV5-6 with TRBJ1-5; D is perhaps TRBD1 (5 bases). V lost 3 bases, J lost 2 bases, and 18 bases lay in between. CDR1 SGHDT and CDR2 YYEEEE come from the germline V gene. There are 17 residues in the CDR3.

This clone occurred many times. The CDR3 region is CASSLVGRQETQYF. CDR3 bases: TGTGCCAGCAGCTTAGTCGGTAGGCAGGAGACCCAGTACTTC. The chain is built from TRBV11-2 and TRBJ2-5; no firm D call. Trimming removed 1 base from V and 5 bases from J, with 11 bases in between. This CDR3 region has 14 residues. The V gene's germline CDR1 is SGHAT and CDR2 FQNNGV.

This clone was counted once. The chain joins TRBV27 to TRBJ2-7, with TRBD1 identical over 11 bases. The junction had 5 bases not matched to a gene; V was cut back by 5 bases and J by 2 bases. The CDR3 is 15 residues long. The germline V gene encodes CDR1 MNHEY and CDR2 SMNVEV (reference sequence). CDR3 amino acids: CASSAPGQGAYEQYF. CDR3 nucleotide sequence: TGTGCCAGCAGTGCCCCGGGACAGGGGGCCTACGAGCAGTACTTC.

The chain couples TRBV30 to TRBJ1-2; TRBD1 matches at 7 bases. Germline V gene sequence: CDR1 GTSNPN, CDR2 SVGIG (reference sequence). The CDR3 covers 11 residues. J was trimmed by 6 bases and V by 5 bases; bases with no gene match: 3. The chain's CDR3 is CAWDRANGYTF. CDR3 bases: TGTGCCTGGGACAGGGCTAATGGCTACACCTTC.

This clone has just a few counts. The CDR3 sequence: CASSELAGRGEQPQHF. The CDR3 DNA sequence: TGTGCCAGCAGTGAATTGGCAGGTAGGGGGGAGCAGCCCCAGCATTTT. The chain has TRBV2 and TRBJ1-5; the D gene is possibly TRBD1 (6 bases). The V end lost 2 bases, the J end lost 7 bases, and 18 bases lay between the germline ends. The CDR3 length is 16 residues. Germline loops: CDR1 SNHLY, CDR2 FYNNEI.

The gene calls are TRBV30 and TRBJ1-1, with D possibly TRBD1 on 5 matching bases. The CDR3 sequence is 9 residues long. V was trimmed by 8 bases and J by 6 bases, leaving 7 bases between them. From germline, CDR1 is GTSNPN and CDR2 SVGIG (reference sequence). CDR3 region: CAGHPEAFF. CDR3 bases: TGTGCCGGACACCCTGAAGCTTTCTTT.

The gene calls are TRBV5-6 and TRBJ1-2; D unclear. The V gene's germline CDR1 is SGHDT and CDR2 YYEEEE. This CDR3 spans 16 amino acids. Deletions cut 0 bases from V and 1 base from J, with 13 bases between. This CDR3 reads CASSLGPYGDNYGYTF. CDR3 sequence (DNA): TGTGCCAGCAGCTTGGGACCTTACGGTGATAACTATGGCTACACCTTC. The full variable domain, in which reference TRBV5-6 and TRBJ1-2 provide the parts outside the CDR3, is DAGVTQSPTHLIKTRGQQVTLRCSPKSGHDTVSWYQQALGQGPQFIFQYYEEEERQRGNFPDRFSGHQFPNYSSELNVNALLLGDSALYLCASSLGPYGDNYGYTFGSGTRLTVV.

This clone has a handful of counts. CDR3 in amino acids: CASSIDGEGLGYTF. CDR3 nucleotides: TGTGCCAGTAGTATAGACGGGGAGGGTCTTGGCTACACCTTC. This chain joins TRBV19 and TRBJ1-2; D unclear. This CDR3 region has 14 residues. Germline values: CDR1 LNHDA, CDR2 SQIVND (reference sequence). V lost 0 bases and J lost 7, with 12 bases in between.

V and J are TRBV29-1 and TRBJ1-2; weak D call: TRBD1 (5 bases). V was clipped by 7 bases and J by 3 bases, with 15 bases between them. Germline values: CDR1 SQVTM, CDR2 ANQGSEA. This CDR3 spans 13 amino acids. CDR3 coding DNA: TGCAGCGCGACGCCCGGGACGGACTATGGCTACACCTTC. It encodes CSATPGTDYGYTF.

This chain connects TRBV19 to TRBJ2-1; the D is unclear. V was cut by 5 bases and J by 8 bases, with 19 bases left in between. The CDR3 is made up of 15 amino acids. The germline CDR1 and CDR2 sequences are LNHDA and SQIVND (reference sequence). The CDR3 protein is CASSPEVPQIDEQFF. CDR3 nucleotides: TGTGCCAGTAGTCCCGAGGTCCCACAAATCGATGAGCAGTTCTTC.

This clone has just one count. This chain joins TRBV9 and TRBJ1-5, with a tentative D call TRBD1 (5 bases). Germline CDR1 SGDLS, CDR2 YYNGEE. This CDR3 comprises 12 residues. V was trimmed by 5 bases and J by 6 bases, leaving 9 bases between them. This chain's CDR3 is CASSSGSQPQHF. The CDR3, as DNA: TGTGCCAGCAGTTCAGGGTCTCAGCCCCAGCATTTT.

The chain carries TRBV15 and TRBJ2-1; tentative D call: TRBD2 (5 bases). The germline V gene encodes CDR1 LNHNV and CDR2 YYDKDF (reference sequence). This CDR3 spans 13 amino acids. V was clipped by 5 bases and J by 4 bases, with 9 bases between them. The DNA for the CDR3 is TGTGCCACCAGCGCACGGGGTTACAATGAGCAGTTCTTC. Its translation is CATSARGYNEQFF.

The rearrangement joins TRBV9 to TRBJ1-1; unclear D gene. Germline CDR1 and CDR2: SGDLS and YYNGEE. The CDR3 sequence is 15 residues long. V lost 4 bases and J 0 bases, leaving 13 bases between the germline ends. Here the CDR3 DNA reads TGTGCCAGCAGCCCAACCAACAACATGAACACTGAAGCTTTCTTT. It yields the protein CASSPTNNMNTEAFF.

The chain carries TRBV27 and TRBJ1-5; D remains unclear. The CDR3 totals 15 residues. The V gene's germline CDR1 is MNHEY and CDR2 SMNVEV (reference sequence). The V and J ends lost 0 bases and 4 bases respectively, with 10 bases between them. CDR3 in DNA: TGTGCCAGCAGTTTATCCCGGGGAGAAAATCAGCCCCAGCATTTT. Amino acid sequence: CASSLSRGENQPQHF.

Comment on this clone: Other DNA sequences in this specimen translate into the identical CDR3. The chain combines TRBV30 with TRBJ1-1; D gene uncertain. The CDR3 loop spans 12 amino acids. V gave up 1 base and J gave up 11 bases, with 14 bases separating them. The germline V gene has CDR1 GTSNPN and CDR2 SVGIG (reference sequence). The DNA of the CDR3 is TGTGCCTGGAGTGGGAAGGCGGGGAGGGCTTTCTTT. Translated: CAWSGKAGRAFF.

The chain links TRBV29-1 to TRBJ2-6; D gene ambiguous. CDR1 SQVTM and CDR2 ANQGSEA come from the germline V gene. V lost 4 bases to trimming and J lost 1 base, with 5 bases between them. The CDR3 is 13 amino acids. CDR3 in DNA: TGCAGCGTTGTTCGGTCTGGGGCCAACGTCCTGACTTTC. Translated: CSVVRSGANVLTF.

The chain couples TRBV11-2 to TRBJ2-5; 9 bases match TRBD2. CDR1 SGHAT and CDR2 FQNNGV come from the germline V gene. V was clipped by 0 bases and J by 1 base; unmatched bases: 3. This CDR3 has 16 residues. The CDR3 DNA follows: TGTGCCAGCAGCTTAGAGTGGCGGGGGGGCCAAGAGACCCAGTACTTC. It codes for CASSLEWRGGQETQYF.

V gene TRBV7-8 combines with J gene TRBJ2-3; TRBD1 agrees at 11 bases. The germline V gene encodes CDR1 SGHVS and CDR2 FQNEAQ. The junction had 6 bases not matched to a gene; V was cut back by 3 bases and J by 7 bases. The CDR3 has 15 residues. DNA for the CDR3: TGTGCCAGCAGCTTCGGACAGGGGGCTGGGAATACGCAGTATTTT. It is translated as CASSFGQGAGNTQYF.

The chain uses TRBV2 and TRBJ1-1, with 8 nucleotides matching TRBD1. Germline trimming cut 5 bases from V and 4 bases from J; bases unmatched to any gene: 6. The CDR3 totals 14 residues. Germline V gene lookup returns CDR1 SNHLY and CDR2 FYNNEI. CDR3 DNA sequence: TGTGCCAGCAGTCTCGACAGGGGAGGCACTGAAGCTTTCTTT. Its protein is CASSLDRGGTEAFF.

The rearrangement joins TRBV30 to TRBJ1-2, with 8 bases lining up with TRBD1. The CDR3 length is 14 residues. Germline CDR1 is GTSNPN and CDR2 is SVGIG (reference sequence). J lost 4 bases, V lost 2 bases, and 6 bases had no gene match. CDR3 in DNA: TGTGCCTGGAGTAGTGGACAGGGAGTCTATGGCTACACCTTC. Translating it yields CAWSSGQGVYGYTF.

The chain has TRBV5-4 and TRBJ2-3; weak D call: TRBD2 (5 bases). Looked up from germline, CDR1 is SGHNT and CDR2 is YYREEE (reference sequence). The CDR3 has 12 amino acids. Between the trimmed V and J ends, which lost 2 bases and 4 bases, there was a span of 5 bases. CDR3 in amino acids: CASSFSADTQYF. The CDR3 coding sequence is TGTGCCAGCAGCTTTAGCGCAGATACGCAGTATTTT.

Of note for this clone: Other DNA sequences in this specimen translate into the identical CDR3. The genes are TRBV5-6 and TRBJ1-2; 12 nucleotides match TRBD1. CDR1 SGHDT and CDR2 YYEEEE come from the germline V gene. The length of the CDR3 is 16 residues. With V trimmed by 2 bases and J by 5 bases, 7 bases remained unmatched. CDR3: CASSLGTGGAVYGYTF. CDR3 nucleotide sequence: TGTGCCAGCAGCTTAGGGACAGGGGGCGCGGTATATGGCTACACCTTC.

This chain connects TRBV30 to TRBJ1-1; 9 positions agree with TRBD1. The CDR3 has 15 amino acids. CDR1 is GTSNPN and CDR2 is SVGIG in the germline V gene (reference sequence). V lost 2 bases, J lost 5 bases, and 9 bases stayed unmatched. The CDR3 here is CAWSPGTGLGTEAFF. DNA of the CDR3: TGTGCCTGGAGTCCCGGGACAGGGTTGGGGACTGAAGCTTTCTTT. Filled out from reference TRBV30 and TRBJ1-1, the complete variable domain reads SQTIHQWPATLVQPVGSPLSLECTVEGTSNPNLYWYRQAAGRGLQLLFYSVGIGQISSEVPQNLSASRPQDRQFILSSKKLLLSDSGFYLCAWSPGTGLGTEAFFGQGTRLTVV.

The CDR3 DNA reads TGTGCCAGCAGTTCGGGACCTCTTGGCTACACCTTC. Residues: CASSSGPLGYTF. V usage is TRBV6-5 and J usage is TRBJ1-2, with a possible D match to TRBD1 (5 bases). CDR1 and CDR2 (germline): MNHEY, SVGAGI. The CDR3 is 12 residues long. V shed 4 bases and J shed 7 bases, with 10 bases lying between them.

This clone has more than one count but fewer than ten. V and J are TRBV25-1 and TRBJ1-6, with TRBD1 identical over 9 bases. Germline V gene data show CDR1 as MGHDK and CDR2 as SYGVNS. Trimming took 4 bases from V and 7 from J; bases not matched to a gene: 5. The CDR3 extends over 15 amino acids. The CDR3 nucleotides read TGTGCCAGCAGTGCGCGGACAGGGGAGAATTCACCCCTCCACTTT. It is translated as CASSARTGENSPLHF.

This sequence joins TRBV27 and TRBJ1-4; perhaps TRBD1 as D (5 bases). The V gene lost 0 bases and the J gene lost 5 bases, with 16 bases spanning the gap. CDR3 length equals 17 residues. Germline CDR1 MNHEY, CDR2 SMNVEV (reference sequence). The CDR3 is CASSLSPLAGPNEKLFF. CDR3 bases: TGTGCCAGCAGTTTATCCCCACTGGCGGGGCCAAATGAAAAACTGTTTTTT.

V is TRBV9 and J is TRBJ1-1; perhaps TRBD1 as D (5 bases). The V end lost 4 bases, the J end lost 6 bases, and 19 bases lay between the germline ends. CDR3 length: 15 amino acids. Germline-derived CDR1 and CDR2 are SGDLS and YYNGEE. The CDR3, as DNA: TGTGCCAGCAGCTCAGGCCCTCGGGGGGTAGCTGAAGCTTTCTTT. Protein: CASSSGPRGVAEAFF. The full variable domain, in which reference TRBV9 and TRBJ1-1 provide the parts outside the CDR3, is DSGVTQTPKHLITATGQRVTLRCSPRSGDLSVYWYQQSLDQGLQFLIQYYNGEERAKGNILERFSAQQFPDLHSELNLSSLELGDSALYFCASSSGPRGVAEAFFGQGTRLTVV.

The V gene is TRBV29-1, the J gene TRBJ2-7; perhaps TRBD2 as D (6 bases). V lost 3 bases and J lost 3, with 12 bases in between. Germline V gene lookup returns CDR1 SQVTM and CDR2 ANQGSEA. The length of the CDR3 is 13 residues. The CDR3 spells CSVEEMGGYEQYF. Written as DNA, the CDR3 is TGCAGCGTTGAGGAAATGGGAGGCTACGAGCAGTACTTC.

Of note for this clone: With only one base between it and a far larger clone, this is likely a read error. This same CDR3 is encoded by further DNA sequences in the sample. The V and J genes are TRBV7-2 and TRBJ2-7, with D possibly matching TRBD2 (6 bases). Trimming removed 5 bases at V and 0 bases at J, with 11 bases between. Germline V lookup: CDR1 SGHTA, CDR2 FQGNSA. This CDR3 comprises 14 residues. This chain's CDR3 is CASSQVADSYEQYF. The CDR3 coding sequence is TGTGCCAGCAGCCAAGTAGCGGACTCCTACGAGCAGTACTTC.